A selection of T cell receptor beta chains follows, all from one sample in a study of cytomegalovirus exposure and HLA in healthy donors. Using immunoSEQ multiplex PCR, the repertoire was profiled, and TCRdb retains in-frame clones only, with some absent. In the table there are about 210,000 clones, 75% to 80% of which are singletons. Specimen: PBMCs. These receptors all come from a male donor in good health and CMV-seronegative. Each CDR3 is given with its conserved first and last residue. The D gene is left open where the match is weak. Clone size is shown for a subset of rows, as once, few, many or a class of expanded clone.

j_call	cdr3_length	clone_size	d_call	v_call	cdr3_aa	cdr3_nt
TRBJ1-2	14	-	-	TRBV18	CASSPPLLDYGYTF	TGTGCCAGCTCACCACCACTCCTAGACTATGGCTACACCTTC
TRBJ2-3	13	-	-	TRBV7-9	CSGGAVRIDTQYF	TGCTCAGGAGGGGCCGTTCGTATAGATACGCAGTATTTT
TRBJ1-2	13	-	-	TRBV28	CASSPGDVLGYTF	TGTGCCAGCAGCCCCGGTGATGTACTTGGCTACACCTTC
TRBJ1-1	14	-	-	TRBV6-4	CASSDTDRNTEAFF	TGTGCCAGCAGTGACACCGACAGAAACACTGAAGCTTTCTTT
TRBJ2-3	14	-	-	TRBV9	CASSGGPNTDTQYF	TGTGCCAGCAGCGGAGGCCCAAACACAGATACGCAGTATTTT
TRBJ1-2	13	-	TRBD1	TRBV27	CASRDRGIDGYTF	TGTGCCAGTCGGGACAGGGGAATCGATGGCTACACCTTC
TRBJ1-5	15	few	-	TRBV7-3	CASSRSGGSNQPQHF	TGTGCCAGCAGCCGCAGTGGGGGCAGCAATCAGCCCCAGCATTTT
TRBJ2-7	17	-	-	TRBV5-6	CASTLQAQGFPSYEQYF	TGTGCCAGCACCCTCCAAGCACAGGGCTTCCCCTCCTACGAGCAGTACTTC
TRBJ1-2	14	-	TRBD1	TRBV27	CASSLTRTGDGYTF	TGTGCCAGCAGTCTCACCCGGACAGGGGACGGCTACACCTTC
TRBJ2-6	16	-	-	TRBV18	CASSRARGSGANVLTF	TGTGCCAGCTCACGCGCCAGGGGATCTGGGGCCAACGTCCTGACTTTC
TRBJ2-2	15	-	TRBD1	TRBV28	CASSLGDRDTGELFF	TGTGCCAGCAGTTTAGGGGACAGGGATACCGGGGAGCTGTTTTTT
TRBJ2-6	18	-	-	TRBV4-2	CASSQGRQVPSGANVLTF	TGTGCCAGCAGCCAAGGAAGACAGGTCCCCTCTGGGGCCAACGTCCTGACTTTC
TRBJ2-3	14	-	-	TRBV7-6	CASSFPGDTDTQYF	TGTGCCAGCAGCTTCCCGGGTGACACAGATACGCAGTATTTT
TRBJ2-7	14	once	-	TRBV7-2	CASSLIRNFYEQYF	TGTGCCAGCAGCTTAATCAGGAACTTCTACGAGCAGTACTTC
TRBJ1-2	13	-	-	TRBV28	CASSSHGSYGYTF	TGTGCCAGCAGTTCCCATGGCAGCTATGGCTACACCTTC
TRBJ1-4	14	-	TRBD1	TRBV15	CATRTGGEGEKLFF	TGTGCCACGCGAACAGGGGGCGAAGGTGAAAAACTGTTTTTT
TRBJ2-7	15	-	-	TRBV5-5	CASSLDQGSSYEQYF	TGTGCCAGCAGCTTGGATCAGGGGAGCTCCTACGAGCAGTACTTC
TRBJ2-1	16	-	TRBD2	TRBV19	CASSTWTSGGGGEQFF	TGTGCCAGTAGTACTTGGACTAGCGGGGGAGGGGGGGAGCAGTTCTTC
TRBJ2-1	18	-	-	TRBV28	CASSLYAQLAPKESEQFF	TGTGCCAGCAGTTTATATGCCCAGCTAGCACCCAAAGAGAGTGAGCAGTTCTTC
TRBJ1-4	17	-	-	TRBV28	CASSLGREPATNEKLFF	TGTGCCAGCAGTTTGGGGAGGGAGCCAGCGACTAATGAAAAACTGTTTTTT
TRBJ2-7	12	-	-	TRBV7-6	CASSSDTYEQYF	TGTGCCAGCAGCTCCGACACCTACGAGCAGTACTTC
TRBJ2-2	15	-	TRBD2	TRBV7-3	CASSPGTREAGELFF	TGTGCCAGCAGCCCCGGGACTAGGGAGGCCGGGGAGCTGTTTTTT
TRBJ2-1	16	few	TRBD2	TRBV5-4	CASSLTSGRGYNEQFF	TGTGCCAGCAGCCTGACTAGCGGGAGAGGCTACAATGAGCAGTTCTTC
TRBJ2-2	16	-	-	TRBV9	CASRAGGGSPSGELFF	TGTGCCAGCAGGGCGGGTGGGGGGAGTCCAAGCGGGGAGCTGTTTTTT
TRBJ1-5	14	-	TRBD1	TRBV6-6	CASSYPGGYQPQHF	TGTGCCAGCAGTTACCCAGGGGGGTATCAGCCCCAGCATTTT
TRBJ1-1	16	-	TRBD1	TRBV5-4	CASSLGSRTGNTEAFF	TGTGCCAGCAGCTTGGGGAGTCGGACAGGGAACACTGAAGCTTTCTTT
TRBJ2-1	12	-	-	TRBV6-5	CASSRANNEQFF	TGTGCCAGCAGTCGAGCTAACAATGAGCAGTTCTTC
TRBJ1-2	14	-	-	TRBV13	CASSLVFTNYGYTF	TGTGCCAGCAGCTTAGTGTTCACTAACTATGGCTACACCTTC
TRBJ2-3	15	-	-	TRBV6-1	CASSEEDSSAYTQYF	TGTGCCAGCAGTGAAGAGGACAGTTCCGCATATACGCAGTATTTT
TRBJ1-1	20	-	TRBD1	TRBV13	CASRPGPDFRPGTDNTEAFF	TGTGCCAGCAGACCTGGCCCCGATTTTCGACCCGGGACAGACAACACTGAAGCTTTCTTT
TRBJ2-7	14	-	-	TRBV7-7	CASSPEGAPSEQYF	TGTGCCAGCAGCCCTGAAGGGGCCCCCAGTGAGCAGTACTTC
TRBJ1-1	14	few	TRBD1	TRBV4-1	CASSQTGDWTEAFF	TGCGCCAGCAGCCAGACAGGGGATTGGACTGAAGCTTTCTTT
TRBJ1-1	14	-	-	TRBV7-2	CASNLWRVNTEAFF	TGTGCCAGCAACTTATGGAGGGTGAACACTGAAGCTTTCTTT
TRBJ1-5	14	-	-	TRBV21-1	CASSTSVRDQPQHF	TGTGCCAGCAGCACTTCGGTCCGAGATCAGCCCCAGCATTTT
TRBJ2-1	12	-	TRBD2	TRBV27	CASTHGRNEQFF	TGTGCCAGCACCCACGGGAGGAATGAGCAGTTCTTC
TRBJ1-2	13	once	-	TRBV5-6	CASSFAQGGGYTF	TGTGCCAGCAGCTTTGCACAGGGAGGGGGCTACACCTTC
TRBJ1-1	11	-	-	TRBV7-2	CASSRRVEAFF	TGTGCCAGCAGTCGACGGGTGGAAGCTTTCTTT
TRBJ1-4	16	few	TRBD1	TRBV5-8	CASSRGTQGSNEKLFF	TGTGCCAGCAGCAGGGGGACACAGGGGTCTAATGAAAAACTGTTTTTT
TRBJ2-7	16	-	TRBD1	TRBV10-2	CASRDESGQGPYEQYF	TGCGCCAGCAGGGACGAATCGGGACAGGGTCCCTACGAGCAGTACTTC
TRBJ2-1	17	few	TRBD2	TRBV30	CAWSVLAGVTSYNEQFF	TGTGCCTGGAGTGTACTTGCGGGGGTCACCTCCTACAATGAGCAGTTCTTC
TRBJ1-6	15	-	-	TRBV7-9	CASSKVGGSNSPLHF	TGTGCCAGCAGCAAAGTCGGGGGATCGAATTCACCCCTCCACTTT